The 23 T cell receptor beta chains presented below share a single source sample, sequenced in a study of T-cell memory formation after mild COVID-19. MiXCR, run by TCRdb on the 5' RACE reads, gives a single entry per CDR3 protein. The sample shows 450,000 to 650,000 distinct CDR3 sequences, roughly 22% of them seen only once. The sequenced material came from PBMCs or a T cell subset sorted from them (not recorded which). The receptor set was obtained from an adult woman who had mild COVID-19 (a few samples of this study predate the infection). Cell type and time point are not known.

V gene TRBV4-3 combines with J gene TRBJ2-2; D possibly corresponds to TRBD1 (6 bases). The length of the CDR3 is 17 residues. CDR1 is LGHNA and CDR2 is YSLEER in the germline V gene. V shed 0 bases and J shed 4 bases, with 15 bases lying between them. The CDR3 sequence is CASSQDSAGAGTGELFF. Here the CDR3 DNA reads TGCGCCAGCAGCCAAGACTCGGCAGGGGCGGGCACCGGGGAGCTGTTTTTT.

This clonotype was seen a handful of times. The chain carries TRBV24-1 and TRBJ2-1; D is undetermined. The CDR3 contains 13 residues. Trimming shortened V by 2 bases and J by 9 bases, and 10 bases separated the two germline ends. CDR1 KGHDR and CDR2 SFDVKD come from the germline V gene. The CDR3 region is CATSDSPDSEQFF. Here the CDR3 DNA reads TGTGCCACCAGTGATTCGCCGGATTCTGAGCAGTTCTTC.

The V and J genes are TRBV5-1 and TRBJ1-2, with a possible D match to TRBD1 (5 bases). This CDR3 is 15 amino acids long. Germline V lookup: CDR1 SGHRS, CDR2 YFSETQ. The V end was cut by 6 bases, the J end by 0 bases, with 15 bases between. Written as DNA, the CDR3 is TGCGCCAGCATCCTCGGGACCGAGACTAACTATGGCTACACCTTC. Translation gives CASILGTETNYGYTF.

This clonotype was recorded a few times. The chain joins TRBV10-3 to TRBJ1-5; D is unclear. Deletions cut 6 bases from V and 2 bases from J, with 14 bases between. The germline CDR1 and CDR2 sequences are ENHRY and SYGVKD. The CDR3 runs 15 residues. CDR3 sequence reads: CAIRSGEFGNQPQHF. The CDR3 DNA follows: TGTGCCATCAGGTCGGGTGAATTCGGCAATCAGCCCCAGCATTTT.

This chain links TRBV11-2 with TRBJ2-5; the D is unclear. The V end lost 5 bases, the J end lost 5 bases, and 6 bases lay between the germline ends. From germline, CDR1 is SGHAT and CDR2 FQNNGV. The length of the CDR3 is 11 residues. The CDR3 nucleotides are TGTGCCAGCAGCAACCGGGAGACCCAGTACTTC. Encoded protein: CASSNRETQYF. Filled out from reference TRBV11-2 and TRBJ2-5, the complete variable domain reads EAGVAQSPRYKIIEKRQSVAFWCNPISGHATLYWYQQILGQGPKLLIQFQNNGVVDDSQLPKDRFSAERLKGVDSTLKIQPAKLEDSAVYLCASSNRETQYFGPGTRLLVL.

The chain uses TRBV12-5 and TRBJ2-1, with TRBD2 matching over 10 bases. The CDR3 runs to 15 residues. V lost 6 bases to trimming and J lost 6 bases; unmatched junction nucleotides: 8. Germline CDR1 reads LGHNT; CDR2 reads FRNRAP. CDR3 region: CASGPGLAAFNEQFF. CDR3 bases: TGTGCTAGTGGCCCAGGACTAGCGGCTTTCAATGAGCAGTTCTTC.

This clonotype was counted between two and nine times. Here the CDR3 DNA reads TGTGCCAGCAGCCTCGGCGGCTACAGCGAGCAGTACTTC. The encoded protein is CASSLGGYSEQYF. The V call is TRBV9, the J call TRBJ2-7; D remains unclear. CDR3 length equals 13 residues. CDR1 SGDLS and CDR2 YYNGEE come from the germline V gene. Between the trimmed V and J ends, which lost 4 bases and 6 bases, there was a span of 14 bases.

The CDR3 DNA reads as TGTGCCAGCAGCTTGGCGGCCCGGGGAACACAGAACACTGAAGCTTTCTTT. Amino acid sequence: CASSLAARGTQNTEAFF. The chain couples TRBV5-6 to TRBJ1-1; D not resolved. The CDR3 sequence is 17 residues long. V was pared by 0 bases and J by 1 base, with 16 bases between. CDR1 and CDR2 (germline): SGHDT, YYEEEE. Based on the CDR3 plus reference TRBV5-6 and TRBJ1-1, the full variable domain is DAGVTQSPTHLIKTRGQQVTLRCSPKSGHDTVSWYQQALGQGPQFIFQYYEEEERQRGNFPDRFSGHQFPNYSSELNVNALLLGDSALYLCASSLAARGTQNTEAFFGQGTRLTVV.

The chain joins TRBV7-9 to TRBJ1-1, with D possibly TRBD1 on 6 matching bases. The CDR3 extends over 12 amino acids. Germline V gene sequence: CDR1 SEHNR, CDR2 FQNEAQ (reference sequence). With 6 bases removed from V and 6 bases from J, the gap between germline ends came to 11 bases. Here the CDR3 reads CASREQGAEAFF. As DNA, the CDR3 is TGTGCCAGCAGAGAACAGGGTGCTGAAGCTTTCTTT.

In its sample, this clonotype was seen a few times. The genes are TRBV6-2 or TRBV6-3 and TRBJ2-7; D possibly corresponds to TRBD2 (6 bases). Trimming cost V 6 bases and J 0 bases, with 12 bases left between them. This CDR3 has 14 residues. Germline V lookup: CDR1 MNHEY, CDR2 SVGEGT. The CDR3 protein is CASRPGGLSYEQYF. DNA of the CDR3: TGTGCCAGCAGGCCCGGGGGTCTCTCCTACGAGCAGTACTTC.

This clonotype was counted a few times. The chain employs TRBV11-2 and TRBJ2-2, with unresolved D. CDR1 and CDR2 from the germline V gene are SGHAT and FQNNGV. The ends were cut back, 3 bases at V and 6 bases at J, with 11 bases in the middle. CDR3 length: 14 residues. CDR3 protein: CASSFSAVAGELFF. CDR3 DNA sequence: TGTGCCAGCAGCTTTAGTGCGGTGGCCGGGGAGCTGTTTTTT.

J is TRBJ2-1 and V is TRBV4-3; 7 nucleotides line up with TRBD2. The CDR3 is made up of 14 amino acids. Germline V gene data show CDR1 as LGHNA and CDR2 as YSLEER. J lost 7 bases, V lost 1 base, and 4 bases had no gene match. CDR3: CASSQAGGRNEQFF. In DNA form, the CDR3 reads TGCGCCAGCAGCCAAGCGGGAGGTAGGAATGAGCAGTTCTTC.

V and J are TRBV9 and TRBJ2-7; 9 bases match TRBD1. Unmatched junction bases numbered 5, after V lost 4 bases and J lost 6 bases. CDR3 length: 13 amino acids. Germline-derived CDR1 and CDR2 are SGDLS and YYNGEE. CDR3 DNA: TGTGCCAGCAGCCCCCGGGACAGGGCCGAGCAGTACTTC. Protein sequence: CASSPRDRAEQYF.

This clonotype was seen more than once but under ten times. CDR3 protein: CASSIGDFPSTDTQYF. Here the CDR3 DNA reads TGTGCCAGTAGTATAGGGGACTTTCCTAGCACAGATACGCAGTATTTT. The V and J genes are TRBV19 and TRBJ2-3; D might be TRBD2 (6 bases). Deletions cut 1 base from V and 0 bases from J, with 11 bases between. The CDR3 consists of 16 residues. Germline V gene data show CDR1 as LNHDA and CDR2 as SQIVND (reference sequence).

CDR3 DNA: TGCGCCAGCAGCCAAGATTCGGCTGGGAACACTGAAGCTTTCTTT. Amino acid sequence: CASSQDSAGNTEAFF. This chain joins TRBV4-3 and TRBJ1-1; no clear D. V was pared by 0 bases and J by 1 base, with 9 bases between. The CDR3 is made up of 15 amino acids. Germline V gene sequence: CDR1 LGHNA, CDR2 YSLEER.

This clonotype was counted only a few times. The rearrangement links TRBV7-8 to TRBJ2-3, with TRBD2 identical over 7 bases. The CDR3 has 14 amino acids. Germline V lookup: CDR1 SGHVS, CDR2 FQNEAQ. V dropped 3 bases and J dropped 3; count of bases not matched to a gene: 3. CDR3 loop: CASSFTSVTDTQYF. CDR3 bases: TGTGCCAGCAGCTTTACTAGCGTGACAGATACGCAGTATTTT.

V gene TRBV7-9 combines with J gene TRBJ1-2, with 9 bases matching TRBD1. After removal of 5 bases from V and 4 bases from J, the junction contained 17 bases not matched to a gene. From germline, CDR1 is SEHNR and CDR2 FQNEAQ (reference sequence). This CDR3 spans 18 amino acids. This CDR3 reads CASSVGQGGRKLSYGYTF. The CDR3 nucleotides are TGTGCCAGCAGCGTGGGACAGGGAGGAAGAAAACTAAGCTATGGCTACACCTTC.

This clonotype has a handful of counts. This chain links TRBV3-1 with TRBJ2-7; D call uncertain. V shed 0 bases and J shed 0 bases, with 12 bases lying between them. In germline, CDR1 is LGHDT, CDR2 YNNKEL (reference sequence). The CDR3 sequence is 16 residues long. The CDR3 DNA follows: TGTGCCAGCAGCCAAGATATGGGAATGAGCTCCTACGAGCAGTACTTC. It encodes CASSQDMGMSSYEQYF.

This clonotype showed up just a few times. The chain is built from TRBV24-1 and TRBJ2-1, with TRBD2 identical over 7 bases. CDR1 and CDR2 from the germline V gene are KGHDR and SFDVKD. This CDR3 is 16 amino acids long. Trimming removed 0 bases from V and 5 bases from J; junction bases left unmatched: 6. CDR3 nucleotides: TGTGCCACCAGTGATTTGCGGCTAGCGGCTAACAATGAGCAGTTCTTC. Translation: CATSDLRLAANNEQFF.

This clonotype was seen a few times. This chain connects TRBV20-1 to TRBJ1-1; D may be TRBD1 (5 bases). Trimming removed 2 bases at V and 1 base at J, with 11 bases between. Germline V CDR1 and CDR2: DFQATT, SNEGSKA (reference sequence). The CDR3 sequence is 14 residues long. The CDR3 region is CSARLGQSNTEAFF. Written as DNA, the CDR3 is TGCAGTGCTAGATTGGGGCAGTCGAACACTGAAGCTTTCTTT.

This clonotype has a handful of counts. The chain recombines TRBV30 with TRBJ1-2; no reliable D call. The CDR3 runs to 11 residues. Germline values: CDR1 GTSNPN, CDR2 SVGIG (reference sequence). Trimming removed 2 bases from V and 10 bases from J, with 11 bases in between. The CDR3 spells CAWSPVGAYTF. CDR3 DNA: TGTGCCTGGAGTCCCGTAGGTGCCTACACCTTC.

Only a few counts were recorded for this clonotype. DNA of the CDR3: TGTGCCAGCAGCTTCGGCGGGAGAACCGGGGAGCTGTTTTTT. Residues: CASSFGGRTGELFF. V is TRBV13 and J is TRBJ2-2; 7 positions agree with TRBD2. The J segment lost 5 bases and the V segment lost 3 bases, leaving 3 bases of the junction unmatched. The CDR3 is made up of 14 amino acids. Germline lookup yields CDR1 PRHDT and CDR2 FYEKMQ (reference sequence).

A note on this clonotype: At one end, the junction sequence differs from germline, possibly due to a read error. The chain combines TRBV2 with TRBJ2-3, with D possibly TRBD2 on 6 matching bases. Looked up from germline, CDR1 is SNHLY and CDR2 is FYNNEI. The CDR3 contains 15 residues. The CDR3 bases are TGTGCCAGCTCAGAAGGGACTCGAGCTGGGGATACGCAGTTTTTT. It translates to CASSEGTRAGDTQFF.